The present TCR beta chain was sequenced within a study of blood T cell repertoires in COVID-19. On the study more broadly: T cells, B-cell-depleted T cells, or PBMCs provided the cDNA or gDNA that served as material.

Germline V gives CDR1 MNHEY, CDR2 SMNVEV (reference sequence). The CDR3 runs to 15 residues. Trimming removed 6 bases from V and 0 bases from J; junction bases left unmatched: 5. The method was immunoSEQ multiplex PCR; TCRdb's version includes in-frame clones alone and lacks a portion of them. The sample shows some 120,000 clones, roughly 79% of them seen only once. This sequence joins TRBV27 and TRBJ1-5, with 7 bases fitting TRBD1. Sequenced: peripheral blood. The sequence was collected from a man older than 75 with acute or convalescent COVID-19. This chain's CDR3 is CASRMGQISNQPQHF. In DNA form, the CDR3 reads TGTGCCAGCAGAATGGGACAGATTAGCAATCAGCCCCAGCATTTT.